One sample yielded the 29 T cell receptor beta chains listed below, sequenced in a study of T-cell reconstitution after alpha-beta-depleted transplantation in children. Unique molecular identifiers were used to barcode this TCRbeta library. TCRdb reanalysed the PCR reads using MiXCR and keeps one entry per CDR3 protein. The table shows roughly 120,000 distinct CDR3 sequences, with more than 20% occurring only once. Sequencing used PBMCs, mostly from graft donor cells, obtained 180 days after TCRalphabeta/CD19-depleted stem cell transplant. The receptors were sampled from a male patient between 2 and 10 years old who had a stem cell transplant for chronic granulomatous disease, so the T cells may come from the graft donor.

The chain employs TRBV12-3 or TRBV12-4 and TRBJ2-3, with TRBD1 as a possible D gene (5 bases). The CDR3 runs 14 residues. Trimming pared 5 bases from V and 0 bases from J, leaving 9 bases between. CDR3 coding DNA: TGTGCCAGCAGTGAGACAGTTAGCACAGATACGCAGTATTTT. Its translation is CASSETVSTDTQYF.

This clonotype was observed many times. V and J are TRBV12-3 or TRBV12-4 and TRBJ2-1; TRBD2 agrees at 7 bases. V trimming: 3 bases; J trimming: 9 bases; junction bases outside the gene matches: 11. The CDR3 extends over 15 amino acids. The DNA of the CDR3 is TGTGCCAGCAGTTTTGGGCTAGCGGTCCCCGGTGAGCAGTTCTTC. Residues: CASSFGLAVPGEQFF.

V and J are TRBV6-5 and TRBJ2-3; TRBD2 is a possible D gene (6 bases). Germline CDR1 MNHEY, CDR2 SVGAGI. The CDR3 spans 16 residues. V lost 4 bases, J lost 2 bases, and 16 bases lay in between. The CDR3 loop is CASSSELGDFTDTQYF. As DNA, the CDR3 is TGTGCCAGCAGTTCCGAACTAGGGGACTTCACAGATACGCAGTATTTT.

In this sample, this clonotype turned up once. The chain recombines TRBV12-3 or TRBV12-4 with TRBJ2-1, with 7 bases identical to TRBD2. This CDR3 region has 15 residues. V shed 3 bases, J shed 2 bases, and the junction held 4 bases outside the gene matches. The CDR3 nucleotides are TGTGCCAGCAGTTTCTCCGGGACTACCTACAATGAGCAGTTCTTC. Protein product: CASSFSGTTYNEQFF.

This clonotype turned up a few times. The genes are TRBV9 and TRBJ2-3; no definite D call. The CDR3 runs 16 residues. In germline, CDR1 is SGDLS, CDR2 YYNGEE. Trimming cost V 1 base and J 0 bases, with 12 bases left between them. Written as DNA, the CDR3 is TGTGCCAGCAGCGTATACGGCAAAACTAGCACAGATACGCAGTATTTT. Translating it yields CASSVYGKTSTDTQYF.

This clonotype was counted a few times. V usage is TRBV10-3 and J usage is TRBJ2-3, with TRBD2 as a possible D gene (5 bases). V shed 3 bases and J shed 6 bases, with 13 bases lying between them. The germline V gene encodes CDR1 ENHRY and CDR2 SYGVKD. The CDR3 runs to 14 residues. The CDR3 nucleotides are TGTGCCATCAGTGATCATACTAGACGCGATACGCAGTATTTT. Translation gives CAISDHTRRDTQYF.

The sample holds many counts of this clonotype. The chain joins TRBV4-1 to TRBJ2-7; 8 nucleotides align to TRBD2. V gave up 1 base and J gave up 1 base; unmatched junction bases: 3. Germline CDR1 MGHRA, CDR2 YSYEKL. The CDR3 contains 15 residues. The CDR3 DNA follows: TGCGCCAGCAGCCAAGCAGTAGCGGGATCCTACGAGCAGTACTTC. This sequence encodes CASSQAVAGSYEQYF.

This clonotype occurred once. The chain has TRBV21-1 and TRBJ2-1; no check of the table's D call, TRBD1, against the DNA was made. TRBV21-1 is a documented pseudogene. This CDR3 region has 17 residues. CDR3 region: CASSKASNRGHGNEQFF. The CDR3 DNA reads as TGTGCCAGCAGCAAAGCGTCAAACAGGGGGCATGGCAATGAGCAGTTCTTC.

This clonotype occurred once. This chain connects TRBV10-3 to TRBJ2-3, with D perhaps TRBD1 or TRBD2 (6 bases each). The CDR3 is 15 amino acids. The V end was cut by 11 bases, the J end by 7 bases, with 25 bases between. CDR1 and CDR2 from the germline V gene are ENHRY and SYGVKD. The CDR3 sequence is CAASGEARWKNTQYF. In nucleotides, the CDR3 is TGTGCCGCGTCAGGGGAGGCTAGATGGAAGAATACGCAGTATTTT.

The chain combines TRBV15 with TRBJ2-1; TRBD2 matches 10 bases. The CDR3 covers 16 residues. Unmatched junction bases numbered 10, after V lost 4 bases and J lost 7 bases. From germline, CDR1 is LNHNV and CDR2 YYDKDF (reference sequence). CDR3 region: CATSIQRTSGLNEQFF. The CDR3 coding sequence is TGTGCCACCAGCATCCAGCGGACTAGCGGTTTAAATGAGCAGTTCTTC. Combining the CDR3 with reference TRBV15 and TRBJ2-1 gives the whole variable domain DAMVIQNPRYQVTQFGKPVTLSCSQTLNHNVMYWYQQKSSQAPKLLFHYYDKDFNNEADTPDNFQSRRPNTSFCFLDIRSPGLGDTAMYLCATSIQRTSGLNEQFFGPGTRLTVL.

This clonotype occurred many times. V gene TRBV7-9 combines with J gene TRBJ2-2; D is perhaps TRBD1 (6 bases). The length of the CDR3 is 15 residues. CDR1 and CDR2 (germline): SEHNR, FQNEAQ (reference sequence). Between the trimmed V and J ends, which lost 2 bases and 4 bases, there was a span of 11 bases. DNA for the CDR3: TGTGCCAGCAGCTTAACAGGGACCATCACCGGGGAGCTGTTTTTT. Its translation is CASSLTGTITGELFF.

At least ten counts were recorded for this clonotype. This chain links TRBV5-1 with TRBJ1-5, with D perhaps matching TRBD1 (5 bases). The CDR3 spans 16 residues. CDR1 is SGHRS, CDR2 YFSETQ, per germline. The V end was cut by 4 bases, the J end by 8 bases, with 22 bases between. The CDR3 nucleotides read TGCGCCAGCAGCCGGGATGGCAGGGCACAAGGGGAGCCCCAGCATTTT. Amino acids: CASSRDGRAQGEPQHF.

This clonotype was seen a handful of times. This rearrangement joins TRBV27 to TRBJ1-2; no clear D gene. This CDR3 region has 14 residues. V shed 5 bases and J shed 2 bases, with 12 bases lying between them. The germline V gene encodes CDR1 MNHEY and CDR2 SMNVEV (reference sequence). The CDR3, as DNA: TGTGCCAGCAGTCCGTCGGGCTCGAACTATGGCTACACCTTC. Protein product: CASSPSGSNYGYTF.

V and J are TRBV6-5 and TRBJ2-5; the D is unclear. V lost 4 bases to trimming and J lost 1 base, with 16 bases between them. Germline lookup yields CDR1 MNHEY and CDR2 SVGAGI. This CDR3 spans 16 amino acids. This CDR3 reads CASSSLGANSQETQYF. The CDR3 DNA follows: TGTGCCAGCAGTTCCCTCGGAGCGAACTCCCAAGAGACCCAGTACTTC.

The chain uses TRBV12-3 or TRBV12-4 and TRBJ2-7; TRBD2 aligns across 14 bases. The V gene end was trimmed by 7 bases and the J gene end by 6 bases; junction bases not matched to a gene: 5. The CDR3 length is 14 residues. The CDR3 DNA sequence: TGTGCCAGCACCCGGACTAGCGGGGGGCTCGAGCAGTACTTC. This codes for CASTRTSGGLEQYF.

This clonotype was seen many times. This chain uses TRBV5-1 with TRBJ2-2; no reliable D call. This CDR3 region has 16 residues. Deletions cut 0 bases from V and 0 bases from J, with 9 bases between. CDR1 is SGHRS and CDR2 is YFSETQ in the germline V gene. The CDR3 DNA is TGCGCCAGCAGCTTGGGTCAGAGACCGAACACCGGGGAGCTGTTTTTT. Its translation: CASSLGQRPNTGELFF. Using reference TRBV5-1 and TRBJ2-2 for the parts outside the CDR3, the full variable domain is KAGVTQTPRYLIKTRGQQVTLSCSPISGHRSVSWYQQTPGQGLQFLFEYFSETQRNKGNFPGRFSGRQFSNSRSEMNVSTLELGDSALYLCASSLGQRPNTGELFFGEGSRLTVL.

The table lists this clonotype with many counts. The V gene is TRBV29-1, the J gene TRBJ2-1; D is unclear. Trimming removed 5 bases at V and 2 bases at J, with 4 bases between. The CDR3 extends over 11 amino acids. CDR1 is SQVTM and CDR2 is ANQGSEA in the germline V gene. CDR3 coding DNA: TGCAGCGTTCTGGCCTACAATGAGCAGTTCTTC. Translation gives CSVLAYNEQFF.

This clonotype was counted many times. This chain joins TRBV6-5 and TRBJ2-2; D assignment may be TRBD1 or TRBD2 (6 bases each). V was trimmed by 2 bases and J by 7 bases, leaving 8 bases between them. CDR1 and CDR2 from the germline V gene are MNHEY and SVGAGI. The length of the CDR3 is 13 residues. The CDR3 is CASSYEGGGELFF. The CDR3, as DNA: TGTGCCAGCAGTTACGAGGGGGGCGGGGAGCTGTTTTTT.

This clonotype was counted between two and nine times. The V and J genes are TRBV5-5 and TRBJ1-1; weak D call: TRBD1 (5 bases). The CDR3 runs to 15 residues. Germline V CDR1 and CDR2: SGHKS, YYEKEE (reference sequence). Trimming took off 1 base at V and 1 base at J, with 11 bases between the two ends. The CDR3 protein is CASSLFGGENTEAFF. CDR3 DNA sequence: TGTGCCAGCAGCTTGTTTGGGGGGGAGAACACTGAAGCTTTCTTT.

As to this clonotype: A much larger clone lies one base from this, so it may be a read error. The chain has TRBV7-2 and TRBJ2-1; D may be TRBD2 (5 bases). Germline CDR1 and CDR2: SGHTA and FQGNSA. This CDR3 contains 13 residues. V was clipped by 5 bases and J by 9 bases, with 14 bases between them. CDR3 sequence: CASSPFLSGEQFF. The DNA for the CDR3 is TGTGCCAGCAGCCCCTTTCTGAGCGGTGAGCAGTTCTTC.

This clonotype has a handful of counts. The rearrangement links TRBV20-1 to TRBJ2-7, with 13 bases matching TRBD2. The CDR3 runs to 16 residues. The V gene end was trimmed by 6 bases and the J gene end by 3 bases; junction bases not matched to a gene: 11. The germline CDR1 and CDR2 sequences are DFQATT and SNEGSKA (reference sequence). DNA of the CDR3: TGCAGTGCCGTCGGGACTAGCGGGAACTTGGTCTACGAGCAGTACTTC. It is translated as CSAVGTSGNLVYEQYF.

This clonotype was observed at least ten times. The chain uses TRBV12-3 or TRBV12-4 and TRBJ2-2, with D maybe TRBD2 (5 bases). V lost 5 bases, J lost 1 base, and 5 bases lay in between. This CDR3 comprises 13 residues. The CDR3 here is CASSGGNTGELFF. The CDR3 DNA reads TGTGCCAGCAGTGGAGGGAACACCGGGGAGCTGTTTTTT.

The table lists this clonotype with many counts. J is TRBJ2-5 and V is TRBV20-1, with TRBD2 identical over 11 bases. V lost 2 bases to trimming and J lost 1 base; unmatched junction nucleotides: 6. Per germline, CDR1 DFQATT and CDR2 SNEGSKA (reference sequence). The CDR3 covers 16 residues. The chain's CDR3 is CSARTIAGGPQETQYF. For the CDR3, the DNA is TGCAGTGCTAGAACTATAGCGGGAGGGCCCCAAGAGACCCAGTACTTC.

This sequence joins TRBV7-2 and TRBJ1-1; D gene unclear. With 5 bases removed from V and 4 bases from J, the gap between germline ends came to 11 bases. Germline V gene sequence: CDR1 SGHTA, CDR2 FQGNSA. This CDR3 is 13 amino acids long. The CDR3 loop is CASSPRRGTEAFF. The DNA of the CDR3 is TGTGCCAGCAGCCCTAGAAGAGGCACTGAAGCTTTCTTT.

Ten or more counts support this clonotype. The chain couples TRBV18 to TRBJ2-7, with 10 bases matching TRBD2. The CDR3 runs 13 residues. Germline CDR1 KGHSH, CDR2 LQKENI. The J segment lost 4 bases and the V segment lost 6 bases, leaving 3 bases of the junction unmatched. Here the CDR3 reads CASSIAGGYEQYF. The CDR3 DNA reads TGTGCCAGCTCTATAGCGGGAGGTTACGAGCAGTACTTC.

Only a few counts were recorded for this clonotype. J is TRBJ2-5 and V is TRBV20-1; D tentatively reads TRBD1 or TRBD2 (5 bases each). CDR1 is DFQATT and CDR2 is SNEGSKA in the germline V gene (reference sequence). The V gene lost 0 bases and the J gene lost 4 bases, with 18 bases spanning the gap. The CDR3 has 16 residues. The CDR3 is CSARDLTGTSGETQYF. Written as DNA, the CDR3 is TGCAGTGCTAGAGATTTAACCGGGACCTCCGGAGAGACCCAGTACTTC.

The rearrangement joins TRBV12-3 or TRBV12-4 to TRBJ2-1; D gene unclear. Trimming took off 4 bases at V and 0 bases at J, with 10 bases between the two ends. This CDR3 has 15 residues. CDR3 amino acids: CASSSSASSYNEQFF. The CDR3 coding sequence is TGTGCCAGCAGTTCGTCAGCGAGCTCCTACAATGAGCAGTTCTTC.

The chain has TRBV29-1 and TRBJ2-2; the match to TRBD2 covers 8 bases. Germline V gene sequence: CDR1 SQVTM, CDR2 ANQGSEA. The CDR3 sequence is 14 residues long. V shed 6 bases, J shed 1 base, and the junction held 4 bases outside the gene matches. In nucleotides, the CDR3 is TGCAGCGTCGCGACTAGCGTGAACACCGGGGAGCTGTTTTTT. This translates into CSVATSVNTGELFF.

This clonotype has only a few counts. The CDR3 DNA is TGCAGTGGGGGGGGACAAGAGACCCAGTACTTC. This translates into CSGGGQETQYF. The genes are TRBV29-1 and TRBJ2-5; 7 bases are shared with TRBD2. CDR1 and CDR2 from the germline V gene are SQVTM and ANQGSEA. The CDR3 spans 11 residues.